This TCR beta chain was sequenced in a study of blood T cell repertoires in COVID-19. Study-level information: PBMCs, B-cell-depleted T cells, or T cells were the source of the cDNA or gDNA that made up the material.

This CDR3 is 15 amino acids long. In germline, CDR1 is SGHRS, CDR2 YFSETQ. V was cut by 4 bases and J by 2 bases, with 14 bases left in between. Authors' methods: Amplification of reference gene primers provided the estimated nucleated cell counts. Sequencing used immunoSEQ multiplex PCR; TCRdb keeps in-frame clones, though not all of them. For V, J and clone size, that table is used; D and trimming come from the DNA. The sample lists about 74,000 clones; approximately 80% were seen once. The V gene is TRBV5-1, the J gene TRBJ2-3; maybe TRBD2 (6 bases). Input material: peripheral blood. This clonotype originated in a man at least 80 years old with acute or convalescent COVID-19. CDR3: CASSPAGRFTDTQYF. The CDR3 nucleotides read TGCGCCAGCAGCCCTGCGGGGCGGTTCACAGATACGCAGTATTTT.